This T cell receptor beta chain derives from a study of blood T cell repertoires in COVID-19. Across the study: Samples of COVID-19 (acute and convalescent) were obtained from the United States, Italy and Spain. PBMCs, B-cell-depleted T cells, or T cells provided the cDNA or gDNA that made up the material.

This CDR3 region has 15 residues. Germline CDR1 is MDHEN and CDR2 is SYDVKM. The V end was cut by 4 bases, the J end by 2 bases, with 14 bases between. This clone was observed a single time. How the authors handled the data: Amplification from reference gene primers served as the basis for estimated nucleated cell counts. Profiled with immunoSEQ multiplex PCR; TCRdb holds only in-frame clones, not every one. That table is the source of V, J and clone size, and D and trimming were worked out from the DNA. The sample shows about 100,000 clones, around nine tenths of them seen only once. Sample: peripheral blood. V usage is TRBV28 and J usage is TRBJ1-1; D gene uncertain. The receptor was isolated from a man older than 75 with acute or convalescent COVID-19. For the CDR3, the DNA is TGTGCCAGCAGTTCACCCCGGGGTATCAACACTGAAGCTTTCTTT. It translates to CASSSPRGINTEAFF.